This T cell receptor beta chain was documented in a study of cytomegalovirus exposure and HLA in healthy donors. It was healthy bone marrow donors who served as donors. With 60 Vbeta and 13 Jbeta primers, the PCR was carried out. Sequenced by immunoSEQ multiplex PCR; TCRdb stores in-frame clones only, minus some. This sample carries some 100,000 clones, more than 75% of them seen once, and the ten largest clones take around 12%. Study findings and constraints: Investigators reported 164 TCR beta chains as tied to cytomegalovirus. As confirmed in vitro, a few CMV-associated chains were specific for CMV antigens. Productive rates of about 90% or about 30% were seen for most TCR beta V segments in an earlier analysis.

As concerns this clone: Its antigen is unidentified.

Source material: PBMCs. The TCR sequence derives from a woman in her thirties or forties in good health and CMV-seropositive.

The CDR3, as DNA: TGTGCCAGCAGTGCCTCGGGGGGAGTGAATGAAAAACTGTTTTTT. This sequence encodes CASSASGGVNEKLFF. The gene calls are TRBV25-1 and TRBJ1-4; possible D gene TRBD1, 5 bases. This CDR3 has 15 residues. Per the germline V gene, CDR1 is MGHDK and CDR2 is SYGVNS. Trimming shortened V by 4 bases and J by 5 bases, and 14 bases separated the two germline ends.